Presented here are 23 T cell receptor beta chains from one specimen sequenced in a study of T cell repertoires in cytomegalovirus infection. TCRdb analysed the reads with MiXCR anew, one entry per CDR3 protein. The sample holds 200,000 to 250,000 distinct CDR3 sequences, about 12% seen once. Source material: PBMCs. The source of these receptors is a human donor in good health (CMV status not recorded). Some clones in this sample may be carry-over from other donors' samples.

The sample holds a few counts of this clonotype. The chain is built from TRBV2 and TRBJ2-7; no clear D. The CDR3 length is 14 residues. V shed 8 bases and J shed 1 base, with 15 bases lying between them. Germline lookup yields CDR1 SNHLY and CDR2 FYNNEI. The CDR3 reads CASCPAARSYEQYF. The CDR3 nucleotides read TGTGCCAGCTGCCCGGCGGCGCGATCCTACGAGCAGTACTTC.

This clonotype has only a few counts. The CDR3 loop reads CASSIALAGAYEQYF. Here the CDR3 DNA reads TGTGCCAGTAGTATAGCGCTAGCGGGGGCCTACGAGCAGTACTTC. The chain combines TRBV19 with TRBJ2-7, with 10 positions matching TRBD2. The CDR3 is 15 residues long. In germline, CDR1 is LNHDA, CDR2 SQIVND (reference sequence). Trimming at V came to 1 base and at J to 2 bases, leaving 2 bases not matched to a gene.

V gene TRBV5-6 combines with J gene TRBJ1-6; D is possibly TRBD1 (5 bases). Trimming pared 3 bases from V and 9 bases from J, leaving 10 bases between. Germline V gene sequence: CDR1 SGHDT, CDR2 YYEEEE. The CDR3 extends over 13 amino acids. The DNA of the CDR3 is TGTGCCAGCAGCTCGGACCAGGGTTCACCCCTCCACTTT. This gives the protein CASSSDQGSPLHF.

At least ten counts were recorded for this clonotype. This chain links TRBV2 with TRBJ1-1; 9 bases map to TRBD1. The CDR3 totals 14 residues. V dropped 5 bases and J dropped 4; count of bases not matched to a gene: 5. Germline V gene lookup returns CDR1 SNHLY and CDR2 FYNNEI. CDR3 amino acids: CASSLDRGLTEAFF. CDR3 in DNA: TGTGCCAGCAGTTTGGACAGGGGACTCACTGAAGCTTTCTTT.

This clonotype was counted ten times or more. The genes are TRBV6-1 and TRBJ1-2; D is ambiguous. The CDR3 length is 13 residues. Looked up from germline, CDR1 is MNHNS and CDR2 is SASEGT. Trimming cost V 5 bases and J 6 bases, with 13 bases left between them. The chain's CDR3 is CASSPRVGNGYTF. CDR3 nucleotides: TGTGCCAGCAGTCCACGGGTGGGGAATGGCTACACCTTC.

This clonotype was seen ten or more times. This chain links TRBV28 with TRBJ1-1; the D is unclear. The germline V and J ends were trimmed by 4 bases and 4 bases, with 10 bases remaining between them. The CDR3 length is 13 residues. Germline lookup yields CDR1 MDHEN and CDR2 SYDVKM. CDR3 bases: TGTGCCAGCAGTTACCTTGGTAGCACTGAAGCTTTCTTT. Residues: CASSYLGSTEAFF.

This clonotype was found a few times. This chain connects TRBV6-2 or TRBV6-3 to TRBJ2-6, with D possibly TRBD2 on 6 matching bases. Germline CDR1 is MNHEY and CDR2 is SVGEGT. V was clipped by 0 bases and J by 0 bases, with 12 bases between them. This CDR3 contains 18 residues. CDR3 loop: CASSYSVGGHSGANVLTF. CDR3 sequence (DNA): TGTGCCAGCAGTTACTCGGTAGGAGGGCACTCTGGGGCCAACGTCCTGACTTTC.

This clonotype was recorded a few times. The chain joins TRBV20-1 to TRBJ2-5, with 9 positions matching TRBD1. The CDR3 has 13 amino acids. The trim removed 3 bases at V and 2 bases at J, leaving 1 base unmatched. CDR1 and CDR2 (germline): DFQATT, SNEGSKA (reference sequence). CDR3 amino acids: CSASGTGQETQYF. DNA of the CDR3: TGCAGTGCTAGCGGGACAGGGCAAGAGACCCAGTACTTC.

This clonotype was counted ten times or more. The chain recombines TRBV7-2 with TRBJ2-1; D not certain. The CDR3 extends over 14 amino acids. V was cut by 8 bases and J by 6 bases, with 17 bases left in between. Germline CDR1 is SGHTA and CDR2 is FQGNSA. In DNA form, the CDR3 reads TGTGCCAGCGGTTCGACTGGAGACGTCAATGAGCAGTTCTTC. Translating it yields CASGSTGDVNEQFF.

The sample holds many counts of this clonotype. The chain recombines TRBV7-2 with TRBJ2-4; weak D call: TRBD2 (6 bases). Germline CDR1 SGHTA, CDR2 FQGNSA. Between the trimmed V and J ends, which lost 1 base and 5 bases, there was a span of 12 bases. The CDR3 consists of 15 residues. The CDR3 DNA reads TGTGCCAGCAGCTTAGGATCGGGGGTCCAAAACATTCAGTACTTC. Amino acids: CASSLGSGVQNIQYF.

This clonotype showed up many times. The V gene is TRBV14, the J gene TRBJ2-5; the D gene is possibly TRBD1 (5 bases). Germline V CDR1 and CDR2: SGHDN, FVKESK. With 1 base removed from V and 7 bases from J, the gap between germline ends came to 16 bases. The CDR3 totals 15 residues. For the CDR3, the DNA is TGTGCCAGCAGCCAAGCGTCCGGACAAAAAGGGACCCAGTACTTC. The encoded protein is CASSQASGQKGTQYF.

The chain uses TRBV24-1 and TRBJ2-1, with a possible D match to TRBD2 (6 bases). The germline gives CDR1 KGHDR, CDR2 SFDVKD. V dropped 2 bases and J dropped 8 bases, with 15 bases sitting between them. The CDR3 loop spans 15 amino acids. The DNA of the CDR3 is TGTGCCACCAGTGATTCTCTCGACCGCGGGGATGAGCAGTTCTTC. Translated, it gives CATSDSLDRGDEQFF.

This clonotype was found many times. J is TRBJ1-5 and V is TRBV7-2; possibly TRBD1 for D (6 bases). Looked up from germline, CDR1 is SGHTA and CDR2 is FQGNSA. CDR3 size: 15 residues. The ends were cut back, 1 base at V and 3 bases at J, with 10 bases in the middle. The CDR3 nucleotides read TGTGCCAGCAGCTTAGATGGGGGCAACAATCAGCCCCAGCATTTT. Translated: CASSLDGGNNQPQHF. The whole variable domain, filled in from reference TRBV7-2 and TRBJ1-5, reads GAGVSQSPSNKVTEKGKDVELRCDPISGHTALYWYRQSLGQGLEFLIYFQGNSAPDKSGLPSDRFSAERTGGSVSTLTIQRTQQEDSAVYLCASSLDGGNNQPQHFGDGTRLSIL.

J is TRBJ1-5 and V is TRBV19; D not resolved. Germline values: CDR1 LNHDA, CDR2 SQIVND (reference sequence). CDR3 length: 12 residues. V lost 7 bases, J lost 8 bases, and 12 bases lay in between. The CDR3 nucleotides are TGTGCCAGTATGACCAACATGGAGCCCCAGCATTTT. It yields the protein CASMTNMEPQHF.

V usage is TRBV7-9 and J usage is TRBJ2-1; TRBD2 aligns across 9 bases. Germline CDR1 is SEHNR and CDR2 is FQNEAQ (reference sequence). The V and J ends lost 5 bases and 8 bases, in that order; junction bases with no gene match: 10. The CDR3 spans 15 residues. Here the CDR3 reads CASSPLSGGLDEQFF. The CDR3 nucleotides read TGTGCCAGCAGCCCCCTCAGCGGGGGGTTGGATGAGCAGTTCTTC.

In its sample, this clonotype was seen a few times. V and J are TRBV5-1 and TRBJ1-2; 10 bases line up with TRBD1. V lost 1 base and J lost 2; bases outside the gene matches: 2. Per the germline V gene, CDR1 is SGHRS and CDR2 is YFSETQ. The CDR3 is 15 amino acids. In DNA, the CDR3 is TGCGCCAGCAGCTTGTTGACAGGGGGCAACTATGGCTACACCTTC. Translation: CASSLLTGGNYGYTF.

The CDR3 protein is CATSEPAEPSTDTQYF. CDR3 DNA: TGTGCCACCAGTGAGCCAGCCGAACCTAGCACAGATACGCAGTATTTT. The chain joins TRBV24-1 to TRBJ2-3; D is unresolved. CDR1 is KGHDR and CDR2 is SFDVKD in the germline V gene. This CDR3 contains 16 residues. Trimming took off 4 bases at V and 0 bases at J, with 13 bases between the two ends.

The table lists this clonotype with many counts. The chain employs TRBV7-2 and TRBJ2-5; 8 bases line up with TRBD1. This CDR3 region has 16 residues. V lost 3 bases to trimming and J lost 4 bases; unmatched junction nucleotides: 10. CDR1 SGHTA and CDR2 FQGNSA come from the germline V gene. The DNA for the CDR3 is TGTGCCAGCAGCTTTGGACAGGGAAGTTCGCGAGAGACCCAGTACTTC. Translated, it gives CASSFGQGSSRETQYF.

The chain couples TRBV25-1 to TRBJ2-2, with 9 bases identical to TRBD1. The CDR3 has 18 residues. V trimming: 4 bases; J trimming: 6 bases; junction bases outside the gene matches: 15. CDR1 is MGHDK and CDR2 is SYGVNS in the germline V gene. CDR3 amino acids: CASSAPAGTGFAAGELFF. The CDR3 bases are TGTGCCAGCAGTGCCCCCGCCGGGACAGGGTTCGCCGCCGGGGAGCTGTTTTTT.

This clonotype was picked up a small number of times. The chain has TRBV29-1 and TRBJ1-5; 10 bases align to TRBD1. J lost 9 bases, V lost 4 bases, and 18 bases had no gene match. Germline CDR1 and CDR2: SQVTM and ANQGSEA. The CDR3 contains 17 residues. The CDR3 loop reads CSVAVTPGQGPDGPQHF. The CDR3 DNA reads as TGCAGCGTTGCCGTAACTCCGGGACAGGGGCCCGATGGGCCCCAGCATTTT.

This clonotype was detected ten times or more. V usage is TRBV6-2 or TRBV6-3 and J usage is TRBJ2-2; 9 nucleotides match TRBD2. Per germline, CDR1 MNHEY and CDR2 SVGEGT. The CDR3 extends over 16 amino acids. V trimming: 0 bases; J trimming: 6 bases; junction bases outside the gene matches: 5. The CDR3: CASSYSTAGGAGELFF. The CDR3 coding sequence is TGTGCCAGCAGTTACTCGACAGCGGGGGGAGCCGGGGAGCTGTTTTTT.

This clonotype showed up many times. The chain combines TRBV4-1 with TRBJ2-2, with D unclear. This CDR3 region has 14 residues. Germline CDR1 MGHRA, CDR2 YSYEKL. The V end was cut by 4 bases, the J end by 4 bases, with 10 bases between. Here the CDR3 reads CASSLNSGTGELFF. CDR3 coding DNA: TGCGCCAGCAGCCTTAACAGTGGCACCGGGGAGCTGTTTTTT.

This clonotype occurred many times. The genes are TRBV7-2 and TRBJ2-6; D ambiguous. Germline CDR1 SGHTA, CDR2 FQGNSA. The V gene lost 3 bases and the J gene lost 4 bases, with 7 bases spanning the gap. The CDR3 contains 14 residues. This CDR3 is CASSLVGGANVLTF. The DNA for the CDR3 is TGTGCCAGCAGCTTGGTGGGGGGGGCCAACGTCCTGACTTTC.